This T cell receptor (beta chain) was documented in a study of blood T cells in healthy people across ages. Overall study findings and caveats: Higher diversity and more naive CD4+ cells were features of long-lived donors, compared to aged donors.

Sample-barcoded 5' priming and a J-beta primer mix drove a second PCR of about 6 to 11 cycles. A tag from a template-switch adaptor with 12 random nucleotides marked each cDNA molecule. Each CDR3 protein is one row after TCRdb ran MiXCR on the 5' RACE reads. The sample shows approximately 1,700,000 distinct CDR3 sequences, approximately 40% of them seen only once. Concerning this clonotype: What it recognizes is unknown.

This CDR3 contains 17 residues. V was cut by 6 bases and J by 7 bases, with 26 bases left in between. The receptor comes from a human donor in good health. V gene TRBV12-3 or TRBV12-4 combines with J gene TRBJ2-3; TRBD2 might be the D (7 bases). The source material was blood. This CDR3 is CASSYPWGGRNGNTQYF. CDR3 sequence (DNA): TGTGCCAGCAGCTACCCCTGGGGGGGCCGTAACGGAAATACGCAGTATTTT.